The clone carrying this T cell receptor beta chain was found a few times. Its target is not known. This sample was taken from a study of CD8 T cells in ankylosing spondylitis. In making TCR beta libraries, quantitative 5'-RACE with molecular barcodes was used. TCRdb reprocessed the 5' RACE reads with MiXCR, giving one entry per CDR3 protein. This table holds roughly 440,000 distinct CDR3 sequences, roughly a sixth found once. The CDR3 is 16 residues long. CDR1 is SEHNR, CDR2 FQNEAQ, per germline (reference sequence). V was trimmed by 5 bases and J by 2 bases, leaving 17 bases between them. Findings and limits, study-wide: Seven to nine highly homologous variants made up a TCR beta motif that seemed to typify ankylosing spondylitis blood. Past studies reported some motif variants in reactive arthritis synovial fluid and blood. CD8+ cells made up the disease-linked clones, which were relatively rare in peripheral blood.

The gene calls are TRBV7-9 and TRBJ2-3, with a possible D match to TRBD2 (6 bases). Sequencing was done on a sample of blood, either unsorted or a sorted T cell fraction (not recorded which). The origin of this receptor is a male donor with ankylosing spondylitis. The CDR3 DNA is TGTGCCAGCAGCAAACGGGGACTGACTTACACAGATACGCAGTATTTT. Its translation: CASSKRGLTYTDTQYF.